The entry below describes one T cell receptor (beta chain). No antigen is known for it. No much larger clone is present one base from it, and per-base qualities are unavailable. This record belongs to a study of T cells in Graves' hyperthyroidism and ophthalmopathy (dated by TCRdb to between 2018 and 2021). For context, the study as a whole: Peripheral blood was collected at initial diagnosis, before any treatment. Prospective prediction of ophthalmopathy was tested in an independent validation cohort of 18 to 20 hyperthyroidism patients and 17 patients who later progressed to ophthalmopathy. TCR V-J signatures able to tell the groups apart were searched for in a discovery cohort of approximately 95 patients, of whom around 42 had Graves' ophthalmopathy and around 57 had stable Graves' hyperthyroidism. Thyroid tissue and blood T-cell repertoires from over 5 Graves' hyperthyroidism patients were also compared in the study. After sampling, hyperthyroidism patients received methimazole starting at 30 mg daily, and ophthalmopathy patients received high-dose intravenous methylprednisolone. According to the paper, TCR Vbeta CDR3 sequencing was carried out on roughly 130 peripheral blood samples, which came from fewer than 50 ophthalmopathy, 70 to 80 hyperthyroidism and roughly 17 progressor patients. The roughly 91 discovery patients were randomly divided into training and test sets at a 7:3 ratio. On the study overall, not on this receptor specifically: No statistical method was used to fix the sample size in advance, and group allocation was not hidden from the investigators. A 13 V-J signature model separated ophthalmopathy from stable hyperthyroidism, with about 90% sensitivity and about 81% specificity in cross-validation and 80%/75% in testing. Most expanded thyroid clonotypes (frequency above 0.001) were also found in blood, which suggests that blood repertoires may mirror thyroid immune responses. In validation, progression to ophthalmopathy was predicted by the model with roughly 69% sensitivity and around 75% specificity, a median of roughly 6.4 months before onset.

Stable Graves' hyperthyroidism was defined as the absence of progression to ophthalmopathy over 18 months of follow-up. Hyperthyroidism patients were newly diagnosed, had a disease duration of under 2 months, and were aged 18 to 65 years. Patients with uncontrolled infections, other autoimmune diseases, pregnancy or lactation were excluded. Diagnoses relied on clinical symptoms, serum thyroxine and TRAb, thyroid ultrasound and orbital computed tomography. PBMCs were separated from around 9.1 ml of fresh peripheral blood using Ficoll-Paque density gradient centrifugation. Total RNA was extracted with Trizol reagent, and quality was checked on an Agilent 2100 Bioanalyzer. From the cysteine through the phenylalanine, the CDR3 covers 16 amino acids. CDR3 DNA only is kept here, 48 bases in frame from base 1. The junction shows trimming of 6 bases on V and 7 bases on J, plus 24 bases between the germline ends. Reading the germline V gene gives CDR1 SNHLY and CDR2 FYNNEI.

The TCR beta CDR3 regions were amplified from RNA transcripts. A first-round RT-PCR of the TCR CDR3 used the HTBI primer set with the Qiagen OneStep RT-PCR kit. A second multiplex PCR round built the libraries, followed by size selection and purification. Libraries were sequenced paired-end with 100 bp reads on an Illumina HiSeq2000. In the source study's methods: SOAPnuke was used to process the raw data, throwing out any read that contained adapters or uncalled bases, had a mean Phred below 15, or lacked an exact constant-primer or identifier match. High-quality paired reads were merged with COPE v1.2.5, and unique nucleotide sequences were defined as clonotypes. Clonotypes were aligned to IMGT TRBV, TRBD and TRBJ reference segments using MiTCR v1.1. The analysis included only V-J combinations with a frequency above 0.0001, which together covered around 99% of the repertoires. The TCS score was defined as the ratio of F50 (clonal expansion) to E x V (chaos), calculated using BLOSUM62-based TCRdist between CDR3 peptides within each V-J. Welch's t-statistics and random forest reduced around 550 V-J features to around 14, which were used in a naive Bayes classifier (R e1071). Using fastp at Q25 and MiXCR, TCRdb reprocessed the public reads and kept productive beta chains. When rows share a CDR3 protein, they turn into one entry using the most common DNA and genes. TCRdb's processing, not the authors', yielded these V and J calls. The sample table holds hundreds of thousands of distinct CDR3 sequences, of which under 20% were seen once. About 4% of the sample is held by the ten biggest clonotypes.

The chain was built from TRBV2 and TRBJ2-5, with the D gene possibly TRBD1 or TRBD2, each one fitting 5 bases. This clonotype was sampled from a young woman with Graves' hyperthyroidism. Sample: blood. The nucleotide sequence is TGTGCCAGCAGCTTACGGGACGGACCTATGATAGGGACCCAGTACTTC. This yields the protein CASSLRDGPMIGTQYF.